What follows are 14 T cell receptor beta chains derived from one specimen sequenced in a study of regulatory T cells in long-lasting Graves disease. Time point denoted: newly diagnosed GD, antithyroid drugs for less than 3 months. The TCR library used RNA extracted from PBMCs. Arm-PCR of CDR3 regions and iRepertoire HTBI primers were the basis on which TCR beta libraries were built. TCRdb passed the multiplex PCR reads through MiXCR, listing each CDR3 protein once. The sample includes around 480,000 distinct CDR3 sequences, about 16% of them seen just once. These sequences were also reported in another study, on T cells in Graves' hyperthyroidism and ophthalmopathy.

The specimen was peripheral blood mononuclear cells (PBMCs), collected at new diagnosis, from a patient treated with antithyroid drugs. These receptors were collected from a woman aged 40 to 65 with Graves disease.

This chain uses TRBV7-9 with TRBJ1-2; D perhaps matches TRBD1 (5 bases). This CDR3 region has 14 residues. Per the germline V gene, CDR1 is SEHNR and CDR2 is FQNEAQ (reference sequence). Trimming took off 1 base at V and 7 bases at J, with 13 bases between the two ends. CDR3 region: CASSLDLGVGGYTF. CDR3 bases: TGTGCCAGCAGCTTAGATTTGGGGGTTGGTGGCTACACCTTC.

This clonotype was detected many times. The rearrangement links TRBV7-3 to TRBJ2-1; possibly TRBD2 for D (6 bases). Germline-derived CDR1 and CDR2 are SGHTA and FQGTGA. CDR3 size: 14 residues. V lost 4 bases to trimming and J lost 6 bases, with 13 bases between them. CDR3 loop: CASSSQAGINEQFF. The CDR3 nucleotides are TGTGCCAGCAGCTCCCAGGCGGGAATCAATGAGCAGTTCTTC.

This clonotype was seen ten or more times. The DNA of the CDR3 is TGTGCCAGCAGCTTAAAGGACCCGAGCTCCTACGAGCAGTACTTC. Protein: CASSLKDPSSYEQYF. The chain joins TRBV7-9 to TRBJ2-7; D ambiguous. The CDR3 spans 15 residues. V lost 2 bases to trimming and J lost 0 bases, with 11 bases between them. Germline V gene data show CDR1 as SEHNR and CDR2 as FQNEAQ (reference sequence). The variable domain in full, completed from reference TRBV7-9 and TRBJ2-7, reads DTGVSQNPRHKITKRGQNVTFRCDPISEHNRLYWYRQTLGQGPEFLTYFQNEAQLEKSRLLSDRFSAERPKGSFSTLEIQRTEQGDSAMYLCASSLKDPSSYEQYFGPGTRLTVT.

This chain joins TRBV7-9 and TRBJ2-7, with TRBD2 matching 8 bases. The CDR3 is made up of 14 amino acids. V was pared by 6 bases and J by 2 bases, with 6 bases of the junction left unmatched. CDR1 and CDR2 (germline): SEHNR, FQNEAQ (reference sequence). CDR3 sequence: CASRDAGGTYEQYF. CDR3 sequence (DNA): TGTGCCAGCAGGGATGCGGGGGGAACCTACGAGCAGTACTTC.

This clonotype was seen only a few times. The chain is built from TRBV7-8 and TRBJ2-7, with 8 bases fitting TRBD2. Germline V gene data show CDR1 as SGHVS and CDR2 as FQNEAQ. The CDR3 extends over 15 amino acids. V shed 7 bases, J shed 2 bases, and the junction held 10 bases outside the gene matches. The CDR3, as DNA: TGTGCCAGCACCATCTTTTGGCGGGGGGCCTACGAGCAGTACTTC. It yields the protein CASTIFWRGAYEQYF.

To note about this clonotype: A much bigger clone sits one base away, suggesting this may be a read error. The CDR3 bases are TGTGCCAGCACCCCTAGCGGACCATTACCCCCCTCTCGGGAGCAGTACTTC. Its translation: CASTPSGPLPPSREQYF. The V call is TRBV2, the J call TRBJ2-7; the match to TRBD2 covers 7 bases. Germline CDR1 and CDR2: SNHLY and FYNNEI. Trimming took 7 bases from V and 7 from J; bases not matched to a gene: 22. CDR3 length: 17 amino acids. Variable domain in full (rest from reference TRBV2 and TRBJ2-7): EPEVTQTPSHQVTQMGQEVILRCVPISNHLYFYWYRQILGQKVEFLVSFYNNEISEKSEIFDDQFSVERPDGSNFTLKIRSTKLEDSAMYFCASTPSGPLPPSREQYFGPGTRLTVT.

This clonotype was counted many times. This rearrangement joins TRBV4-1 to TRBJ1-2; no firm D call. The CDR3 is 14 residues long. V lost 0 bases and J 4 bases, leaving 9 bases between the germline ends. Germline loops: CDR1 MGHRA, CDR2 YSYEKL. For the CDR3, the DNA is TGCGCCAGCAGCCAAGACAGAATGGGCTATGGCTACACCTTC. Encoded protein: CASSQDRMGYGYTF.

This clonotype was counted many times. The genes are TRBV30 and TRBJ1-1, with D hard to call. The V end lost 0 bases, the J end lost 0 bases, and 2 bases lay between the germline ends. This CDR3 is 12 amino acids long. Germline V lookup: CDR1 GTSNPN, CDR2 SVGIG (reference sequence). This CDR3 is CAWSVVNTEAFF. The CDR3 bases are TGTGCCTGGAGTGTGGTGAACACTGAAGCTTTCTTT.

There are many counts of this clonotype. V gene TRBV10-3 combines with J gene TRBJ2-1; 12 bases agree with TRBD2. V lost 6 bases, J lost 6 bases, and 6 bases stayed unmatched. Germline CDR1 is ENHRY and CDR2 is SYGVKD. The CDR3 consists of 15 residues. The CDR3 DNA is TGTGCCATCAGGACTAGCGGGGGCCTATTCAATGAGCAGTTCTTC. Protein: CAIRTSGGLFNEQFF.

There are many counts of this clonotype. This chain connects TRBV20-1 to TRBJ1-5, with 8 bases that match TRBD1. The CDR3 is 13 residues long. The junction had 8 bases not matched to a gene; V was cut back by 7 bases and J by 6 bases. The germline V gene has CDR1 DFQATT and CDR2 SNEGSKA (reference sequence). The CDR3 here is CSGMQGAGQPQHF. In DNA form, the CDR3 reads TGCAGTGGGATGCAGGGGGCGGGTCAGCCCCAGCATTTT.

In its sample, this clonotype was seen many times. The chain links TRBV18 to TRBJ1-1; D is ambiguous. V lost 5 bases to trimming and J lost 2 bases, with 12 bases between them. Per the germline V gene, CDR1 is KGHSH and CDR2 is LQKENI. This CDR3 is built from 14 residues. The CDR3 region is CASSVGAPNTEAFF. CDR3 in DNA: TGTGCCAGCTCAGTGGGTGCCCCAAACACTGAAGCTTTCTTT.

This clonotype was recorded at least ten times. The chain employs TRBV28 and TRBJ2-7; D may be TRBD2 (9 bases). V lost 7 bases and J lost 0, with 16 bases in between. The CDR3 runs to 15 residues. Germline CDR1 reads MDHEN; CDR2 reads SYDVKM. CDR3 DNA: TGTGCCAGCATGCGGGGGGGACAGGACTCCTACGAGCAGTACTTC. Protein product: CASMRGGQDSYEQYF.

The sample holds many counts of this clonotype. The V gene is TRBV6-2 or TRBV6-3, the J gene TRBJ1-3; the D is unclear. V lost 5 bases, J lost 3 bases, and 11 bases lay in between. From germline, CDR1 is MNHEY and CDR2 SVGEGT. The CDR3 consists of 14 residues. CDR3 amino acids: CASSELGFGNTIYF. CDR3 nucleotides: TGTGCCAGCAGTGAACTAGGGTTTGGAAACACCATATATTTT.

V gene TRBV18 combines with J gene TRBJ1-2; no reliable D call. The CDR3 covers 18 residues. V lost 2 bases, J lost 5 bases, and 24 bases lay in between. Germline assignment: CDR1 KGHSH and CDR2 LQKENI. The chain's CDR3 is CASSPLAPPVAGKYGYTF. CDR3 nucleotides: TGTGCCAGCTCACCATTGGCCCCCCCAGTGGCGGGGAAGTATGGCTACACCTTC.